A selection of T cell receptor beta chains follows, all from one sample in a study of cytomegalovirus exposure and HLA in healthy donors. Measured with immunoSEQ multiplex PCR; TCRdb has only the in-frame clones, and not every one. Found here are over 100,000 clones, around 64% of them singletons; the top ten hold roughly 2.2%. The specimen was PBMCs. The receptors stem from a woman aged 25 to 39 in good health and CMV-seronegative. Each CDR3 is given with its conserved first and last residue. Fields, in order: V gene, J gene, clone size, D gene, CDR3 DNA, CDR3 protein. The D gene is left open where the match is weak. The size of a clone is reported for some rows only, either as once, few or many, or as a class for expanded clones.

v_call: TRBV25-1
j_call: TRBJ2-2
clone_size: NA
d_call: TRBD2
cdr3_nt: TGTGCCAGCAGTGGAGCGGGAGGGCTCCACACCGGGGAGCTGTTTTTT
cdr3_aa: CASSGAGGLHTGELFF

v_call: TRBV2
j_call: TRBJ1-5
clone_size: NA
d_call: NA
cdr3_nt: TGTGCCAGCGCAAAGTTGACAGGTGATCAGCCCCAGCATTTT
cdr3_aa: CASAKLTGDQPQHF

v_call: TRBV27
j_call: TRBJ2-7
clone_size: NA
d_call: TRBD2
cdr3_nt: TGTGCCAGCAGCCCATCTAGCGGGACTGCCCACTACGAGCAGTACTTC
cdr3_aa: CASSPSSGTAHYEQYF

v_call: TRBV19
j_call: TRBJ2-1
clone_size: NA
d_call: NA
cdr3_nt: TGTGCCAGTAGTCCCGGACTATTATATGAGCAGTTCTTC
cdr3_aa: CASSPGLLYEQFF

v_call: TRBV15
j_call: TRBJ1-4
clone_size: few
d_call: NA
cdr3_nt: TGTGCCACCTCTCCCCGCGCAACTAATGAAAAACTGTTTTTT
cdr3_aa: CATSPRATNEKLFF

v_call: TRBV4-3
j_call: TRBJ1-1
clone_size: NA
d_call: TRBD1
cdr3_nt: TGCGCCAGCAGCCATGACCTTCTCGACAGGGGGAGGTTGAACACTGAAGCTTTCTTT
cdr3_aa: CASSHDLLDRGRLNTEAFF

v_call: TRBV11-2
j_call: TRBJ2-1
clone_size: NA
d_call: TRBD2
cdr3_nt: TGTGCCAGCAGCTTATATCGACTAGCGGGGCCCAGCTCCTACAATGAGCAGTTCTTC
cdr3_aa: CASSLYRLAGPSSYNEQFF

v_call: TRBV15
j_call: TRBJ1-1
clone_size: NA
d_call: NA
cdr3_nt: TGTGCCACCAGCAGAGAGGGGAGACTAACTGAAGCTTTCTTT
cdr3_aa: CATSREGRLTEAFF

v_call: TRBV4-1
j_call: TRBJ2-5
clone_size: once
d_call: TRBD2
cdr3_nt: TGCGCCAGCAGCCAGGAGCCGGGACTAGCGGGTGGTCGGGTTTTTGAGCAGTACTTC
cdr3_aa: CASSQEPGLAGGRVFEQYF

v_call: TRBV19
j_call: TRBJ1-6
clone_size: NA
d_call: NA
cdr3_nt: TGTGCCAGTAGTATACAGGGTGAATATAATTCACCCCTCCACTTT
cdr3_aa: CASSIQGEYNSPLHF

v_call: TRBV11-2
j_call: TRBJ1-1
clone_size: NA
d_call: TRBD1
cdr3_nt: TGTGCCAGCAGCTCACCACCGGGGACGGACAGGAGGAACACTGAAGCTTTCTTT
cdr3_aa: CASSSPPGTDRRNTEAFF

v_call: TRBV15
j_call: TRBJ2-7
clone_size: few
d_call: TRBD1
cdr3_nt: TGTGCCACCAGACCGGGACAGGGGTCGGGTTACGAGCAGTACTTC
cdr3_aa: CATRPGQGSGYEQYF

v_call: TRBV4-1
j_call: TRBJ2-3
clone_size: once
d_call: TRBD1
cdr3_nt: TGCGCCAGCAGCCTGACAGGGCCTAGCACAGATACGCAGTATTTT
cdr3_aa: CASSLTGPSTDTQYF

v_call: TRBV21-1
j_call: TRBJ1-4
clone_size: NA
d_call: NA
cdr3_nt: TGTGCCAGCAGCAACCAAGGCGGACAGGTTGCGGCTAATGAAAAACTGTTTTTT
cdr3_aa: CASSNQGGQVAANEKLFF

v_call: TRBV7-6
j_call: TRBJ1-1
clone_size: NA
d_call: NA
cdr3_nt: TGTGCCAGCAGCTTATACAGGGATAACACTGAAGCTTTCTTT
cdr3_aa: CASSLYRDNTEAFF

v_call: TRBV5-4
j_call: TRBJ2-1
clone_size: few
d_call: NA
cdr3_nt: TGTGCCAGCAGCCTCAGGATTGTCAATGAGCAGTTCTTC
cdr3_aa: CASSLRIVNEQFF

v_call: TRBV9
j_call: TRBJ2-3
clone_size: once
d_call: TRBD2
cdr3_nt: TGTGCCAGCAGCGTAGACTTTCGCGGGAGAGGGGGCACAGATACGCAGTATTTT
cdr3_aa: CASSVDFRGRGGTDTQYF

v_call: TRBV2
j_call: TRBJ1-4
clone_size: NA
d_call: NA
cdr3_nt: TGTGCCAGCCTCCCGGGGACTAATGAAAAACTGTTTTTT
cdr3_aa: CASLPGTNEKLFF

v_call: TRBV5-1
j_call: TRBJ2-3
clone_size: NA
d_call: TRBD2
cdr3_nt: TGCGCCAGCAGCTTGGGACGACTAGCGGGAGAGCGGACAGATACGCAGTATTTT
cdr3_aa: CASSLGRLAGERTDTQYF

v_call: TRBV28
j_call: TRBJ2-1
clone_size: NA
d_call: NA
cdr3_nt: TGTGCCAGCAGCACCGGTTGGAATGAGCAGTTCTTC
cdr3_aa: CASSTGWNEQFF

v_call: TRBV5-4
j_call: TRBJ1-1
clone_size: NA
d_call: TRBD1
cdr3_nt: TGTGCCAGCAGCCGGGACAGAACTACAACCACAATGAACACTGAAGCTTTCTTT
cdr3_aa: CASSRDRTTTTMNTEAFF

v_call: TRBV15
j_call: TRBJ2-7
clone_size: NA
d_call: TRBD2
cdr3_nt: TGTGCCACCAGCCCGAGCACTACTAGCGGCCCCTCCTACGAGCAGTACTTC
cdr3_aa: CATSPSTTSGPSYEQYF

v_call: TRBV7-6
j_call: TRBJ2-5
clone_size: once
d_call: TRBD1
cdr3_nt: TGTGCCAGCAGCTTACCGGGACAGGGGGCGGGAGAGACCCAGTACTTC
cdr3_aa: CASSLPGQGAGETQYF

v_call: TRBV2
j_call: TRBJ2-7
clone_size: NA
d_call: NA
cdr3_nt: TGTGCCAGCCAGGGTCCCCAACCCTACGAGCAGTACTTC
cdr3_aa: CASQGPQPYEQYF

v_call: TRBV5-6
j_call: TRBJ2-5
clone_size: NA
d_call: TRBD1
cdr3_nt: TGTGCCAGCCTATATAGAACAGGGGATTGGGCCCAAGAGACCCAGTACTTC
cdr3_aa: CASLYRTGDWAQETQYF

v_call: TRBV30
j_call: TRBJ1-2
clone_size: NA
d_call: NA
cdr3_nt: TGTGCCTGGAGACAGGAGAACCACTATGGCTACACCTTC
cdr3_aa: CAWRQENHYGYTF

v_call: TRBV7-9
j_call: TRBJ2-2
clone_size: few
d_call: NA
cdr3_nt: TGTGCCAGCAGCTTACAGGGGAACACCGGGGAGCTGTTTTTT
cdr3_aa: CASSLQGNTGELFF

v_call: TRBV9
j_call: TRBJ1-1
clone_size: NA
d_call: NA
cdr3_nt: TGTGCCAGCAGCCCGCGTGGGAACACTGAAGCTTTCTTT
cdr3_aa: CASSPRGNTEAFF

v_call: TRBV7-2
j_call: TRBJ2-7
clone_size: NA
d_call: NA
cdr3_nt: TGTGCCAGCAGCCCAGGGCCAGGGGCCTACGAGCAGTACTTC
cdr3_aa: CASSPGPGAYEQYF

v_call: TRBV27
j_call: TRBJ2-7
clone_size: NA
d_call: TRBD2
cdr3_nt: TGTGCCAGCCGACTAGCGGAAATCTCCTACGAGCAGTACTTC
cdr3_aa: CASRLAEISYEQYF

v_call: TRBV27
j_call: TRBJ2-2
clone_size: NA
d_call: NA
cdr3_nt: TGTGCCAGCAGGGCCAATGGGAGAAGGGACGGGGAGCTGTTTTTT
cdr3_aa: CASRANGRRDGELFF